The 7 T cell receptor beta chains reported below all come from one sample, sequenced in a study of human T cells and chemical hapten exposure. TCRdb re-called the RACE reads through MiXCR, storing one row per CDR3 protein. The sample carries under 450,000 distinct CDR3 sequences, around 4.8% recorded once. Time point given: patch test 1, 2 weeks after DPC sensitization. Treatment reported: therapeutic diphenylcyclopropenone sensitization with weekly scalp DPC. This sample comprised whole blood, obtained in connection with sensitization to the hapten diphenylcyclopropenone (DPC). The receptors shown here come from a woman aged 45-65 years with alopecia areata. Some clones in this sample may be carry-over from other donors' samples.

The V call is TRBV9, the J call TRBJ1-1; a possible D gene is TRBD1 (5 bases). Trimming left V 3 bases short and J 4 bases short, with 10 bases between. CDR1 and CDR2 from the germline V gene are SGDLS and YYNGEE. This CDR3 comprises 13 residues. The CDR3 DNA reads as TGTGCCAGCAGCGCCGACAGTCCCACTGAAGCTTTCTTT. Protein product: CASSADSPTEAFF. The full variable domain, with the rest looked up from reference TRBV9 and TRBJ1-1, is DSGVTQTPKHLITATGQRVTLRCSPRSGDLSVYWYQQSLDQGLQFLIQYYNGEERAKGNILERFSAQQFPDLHSELNLSSLELGDSALYFCASSADSPTEAFFGQGTRLTVV.

This clonotype was observed a few times. V usage is TRBV4-2 and J usage is TRBJ2-3; 7 bases agree with TRBD1. CDR3 length: 18 amino acids. Unmatched junction bases numbered 14, after V lost 0 bases and J lost 5 bases. Per the germline V gene, CDR1 is LGHNA and CDR2 is YNFKEQ. The CDR3 DNA reads TGTGCCAGCAGCCAAGAGGGCGCAGGCAGGGGGTTCCGAGATACGCAGTATTTT. Translation gives CASSQEGAGRGFRDTQYF.

Many counts were recorded for this clonotype. The V and J genes are TRBV2 and TRBJ2-5; 7 positions agree with TRBD1. CDR1 is SNHLY and CDR2 is FYNNEI in the germline V gene. The CDR3 loop spans 13 amino acids. V shed 7 bases, J shed 5 bases, and the junction held 7 bases outside the gene matches. CDR3 nucleotide sequence: TGTGCCAGCATTCAAGACAGGGTCGAGACCCAGTACTTC. Its translation: CASIQDRVETQYF.

The rearrangement links TRBV2 to TRBJ2-4; D uncertain. CDR3 length: 15 residues. V shed 1 base and J shed 0 bases, with 7 bases lying between them. The germline gives CDR1 SNHLY, CDR2 FYNNEI. The CDR3: CASSEEKLAKNIQYF. Here the CDR3 DNA reads TGTGCCAGCAGTGAAGAGAAGTTAGCCAAAAACATTCAGTACTTC.

In this sample, this clonotype turned up a few times. This rearrangement joins TRBV20-1 to TRBJ1-6; tentative D call: TRBD1 (5 bases). The CDR3 loop spans 13 amino acids. The ends were cut back, 0 bases at V and 8 bases at J, with 8 bases in the middle. Germline assignment: CDR1 DFQATT and CDR2 SNEGSKA (reference sequence). The CDR3 nucleotides are TGCAGTGCTAGAGACGGGGGGGATTCACCCCTCCACTTT. Its translation is CSARDGGDSPLHF.

This clonotype was detected many times. The CDR3 loop reads CASKEGSWTEAFF. The CDR3, as DNA: TGCGCCAGCAAGGAGGGGTCTTGGACTGAAGCTTTCTTT. This chain joins TRBV5-1 and TRBJ1-1; D is possibly TRBD1 (5 bases). The CDR3 has 13 residues. V lost 6 bases and J 5 bases, leaving 14 bases between the germline ends. Germline V lookup: CDR1 SGHRS, CDR2 YFSETQ.

The J gene is TRBJ2-1, the V gene TRBV6-2 or TRBV6-3; D may be TRBD2 (6 bases). Germline-derived CDR1 and CDR2 are MNHEY and SVGEGT. CDR3 length equals 11 residues. Trimming stripped 5 bases from V and 8 bases from J, with 7 bases between. The CDR3 loop is CASSGGYEQFF. For the CDR3, the DNA is TGTGCCAGCAGTGGGGGGTATGAGCAGTTCTTC.